Reported below is one T cell receptor (beta chain). What it binds is not known. Healthy bone marrow donors made up the cohort. Trimming removed 5 bases at V and 4 bases at J, with 12 bases between. Germline values: CDR1 SGHAT, CDR2 FQNNGV. This CDR3 region has 14 residues. The source of the sample is a study of cytomegalovirus exposure and HLA in healthy donors. The study's findings and limits: Listed as cytomegalovirus-associated were 150 or so TCR beta chains. Reports credit the classifier with highly specific, highly sensitive diagnosis of cytomegalovirus status. Per a later analysis, 15,000 to 20,000 TCR beta sequences showed association with HLA alleles at 0.05 false discovery rate.

Primers included in the PCR were 60 Vbeta and 13 Jbeta primers. TCRdb keeps only in-frame clones here, not all; method: immunoSEQ multiplex PCR. The sample spans roughly 110,000 clones; the ten largest clones claim around 7%. J is TRBJ2-1 and V is TRBV11-2; TRBD1 might be the D (5 bases). The specimen was PBMCs. This TCR was recovered from a man aged 35 to 55 in good health and CMV-seropositive. The CDR3 loop is CASSTGHLYNEQFF. The DNA of the CDR3 is TGTGCCAGCAGCACAGGACACCTTTACAATGAGCAGTTCTTC.